The TCR beta chain described here comes from a study of T-cell reconstitution after alpha-beta-depleted transplantation in children. Construction of the TCRbeta library involved unique molecular identifiers. TCRdb re-called the PCR reads through MiXCR, storing one row per CDR3 protein. The sample carries about 640,000 distinct CDR3 sequences, 16% recorded once. This clonotype showed up just a few times. The V and J ends lost 3 bases and 4 bases respectively, with 10 bases between them. The CDR3 runs to 14 residues. The germline gives CDR1 SGDLS, CDR2 YYNGEE. Specimen: PBMCs from the stem cell graft donor, collected from the stem cell graft. This sequence joins TRBV9 and TRBJ1-4; a weak D match, TRBD1 (5 bases). The sequence was obtained from a human donor who donated a stem cell graft to a child with acute myeloid leukemia. CDR3 region: CASSARGDNEKLFF. CDR3 nucleotide sequence: TGTGCCAGCAGCGCGAGGGGCGATAATGAAAAACTGTTTTTT.